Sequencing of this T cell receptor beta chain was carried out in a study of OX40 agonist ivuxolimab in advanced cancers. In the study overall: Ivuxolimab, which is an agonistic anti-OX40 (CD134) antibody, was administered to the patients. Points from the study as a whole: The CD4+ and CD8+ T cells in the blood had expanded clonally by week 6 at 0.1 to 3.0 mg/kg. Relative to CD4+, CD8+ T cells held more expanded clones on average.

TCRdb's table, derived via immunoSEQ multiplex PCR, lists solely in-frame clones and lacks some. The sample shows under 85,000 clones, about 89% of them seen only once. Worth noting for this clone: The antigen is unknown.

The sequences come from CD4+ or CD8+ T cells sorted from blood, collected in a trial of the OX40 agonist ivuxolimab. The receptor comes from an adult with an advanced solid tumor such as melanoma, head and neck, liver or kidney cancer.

The chain's CDR3 is CATSGLYNEQFF. The CDR3 region has the DNA TGCGCCACCTCAGGGCTCTACAATGAGCAGTTCTTC. The chain links TRBV10-2 to TRBJ2-1, with a possible D match to TRBD1 (5 bases). The germline V gene encodes CDR1 WSHSY and CDR2 SAAADI. V was clipped by 10 bases and J by 3 bases, with 10 bases between them. The CDR3 runs to 12 residues.